This passage covers 5 T cell receptor beta chains from one sample sequenced in a study of tumor-infiltrating lymphocytes in localized non-small cell lung cancer. This table comes from immunoSEQ multiplex PCR, and its TCRdb copy is limited to in-frame clones, with some not included. The repertoire holds 3,000 or so clones, with approximately 70% as singletons. The sample was uninvolved lung tissue not adjacent to the tumor. The receptors stem from a human donor with non-small cell lung cancer.

The rearrangement uses TRBV4-3 and TRBJ2-1, with 13 bases matching TRBD2. The CDR3 is 16 residues long. Germline CDR1 is LGHNA and CDR2 is YSLEER. The V segment lost 1 base and the J segment 8 bases; nucleotides outside the gene matches: 5. This chain's CDR3 is CASSQGSGLAGYEQFF. The CDR3 coding sequence is TGCGCCAGCAGCCAAGGATCGGGACTAGCGGGATATGAGCAGTTCTTC.

The table lists this clone with a few counts. The chain has TRBV4-2 and TRBJ1-1; D gene unclear. The CDR3 consists of 14 residues. CDR1 and CDR2 (germline): LGHNA, YNFKEQ. V was pared by 0 bases and J by 8 bases, with 13 bases between. CDR3 sequence reads: CASSQEDSRDEAFF. The CDR3 DNA sequence: TGTGCCAGCAGCCAAGAAGACTCACGAGACGAAGCTTTCTTT.

This chain joins TRBV7-2 and TRBJ2-1, with 15 bases that match TRBD2. There are 18 residues in the CDR3. After removal of 1 base from V and 5 bases from J, the junction contained 6 bases not matched to a gene. Germline V gene lookup returns CDR1 SGHTA and CDR2 FQGNSA. CDR3 sequence reads: CASSLEGTSGRHNNEQFF. For the CDR3, the DNA is TGTGCCAGCAGCTTAGAAGGGACTAGCGGGAGGCACAACAATGAGCAGTTCTTC.

This clone is termed large (0.1 to 1%). The gene calls are TRBV5-1 and TRBJ1-1; D ambiguous. Trimming pared 0 bases from V and 2 bases from J, leaving 11 bases between. There are 15 residues in the CDR3. The germline CDR1 and CDR2 sequences are SGHRS and YFSETQ. CDR3 DNA: TGCGCCAGCAGCTTGGACGGACGGAGTAACACTGAAGCTTTCTTT. Protein product: CASSLDGRSNTEAFF.

Only one count was recorded for this clone. The V call is TRBV19, the J call TRBJ1-1; D uncertain. Germline assignment: CDR1 LNHDA and CDR2 SQIVND (reference sequence). The V gene lost 5 bases and the J gene lost 2 bases, with 12 bases spanning the gap. The CDR3 totals 14 residues. The CDR3 DNA reads TGTGCCAGTAGTGCTTCGACCTACAACACTGAAGCTTTCTTT. It translates to CASSASTYNTEAFF. The full variable domain, completed using reference TRBV19 and TRBJ1-1, is DGGITQSPKYLFRKEGQNVTLSCEQNLNHDAMYWYRQDPGQGLRLIYYSQIVNDFQKGDIAEGYSVSREKKESFPLTVTSAQKNPTAFYLCASSASTYNTEAFFGQGTRLTVV.